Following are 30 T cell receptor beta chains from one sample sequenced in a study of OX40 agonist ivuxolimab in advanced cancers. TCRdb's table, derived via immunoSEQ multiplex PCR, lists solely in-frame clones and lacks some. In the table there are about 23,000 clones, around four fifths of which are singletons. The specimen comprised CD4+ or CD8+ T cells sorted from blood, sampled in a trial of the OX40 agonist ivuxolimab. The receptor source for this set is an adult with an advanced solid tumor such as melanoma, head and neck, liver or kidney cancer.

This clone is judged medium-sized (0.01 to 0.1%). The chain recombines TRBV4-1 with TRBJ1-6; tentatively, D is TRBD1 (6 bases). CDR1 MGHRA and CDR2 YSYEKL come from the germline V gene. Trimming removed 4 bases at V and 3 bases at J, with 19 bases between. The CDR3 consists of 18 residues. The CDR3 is CASSLRTDPMGYNSPLHF. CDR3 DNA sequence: TGCGCCAGCAGCCTCCGGACAGACCCGATGGGCTATAATTCACCCCTCCACTTT.

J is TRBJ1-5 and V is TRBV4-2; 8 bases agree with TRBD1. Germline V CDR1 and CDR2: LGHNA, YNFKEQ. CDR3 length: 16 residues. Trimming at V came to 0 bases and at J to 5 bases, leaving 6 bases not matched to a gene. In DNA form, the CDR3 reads TGTGCCAGCAGCCAAGATCTTGGGACAGGTCATCAGCCCCAGCATTTT. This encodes CASSQDLGTGHQPQHF.

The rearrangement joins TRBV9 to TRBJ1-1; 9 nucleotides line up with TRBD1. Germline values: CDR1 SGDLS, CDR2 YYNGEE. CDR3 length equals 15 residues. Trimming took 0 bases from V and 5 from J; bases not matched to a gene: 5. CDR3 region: CASSVGTGEGTEAFF. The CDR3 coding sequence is TGTGCCAGCAGCGTAGGGACAGGGGAAGGAACTGAAGCTTTCTTT.

The CDR3 spells CASSQDGALETEAFF. Here the CDR3 DNA reads TGCGCCAGCAGCCAAGATGGGGCGCTTGAGACTGAAGCTTTCTTT. This chain uses TRBV4-1 with TRBJ1-1; possibly TRBD1 for D (5 bases). The CDR3 loop spans 15 amino acids. Germline CDR1 MGHRA, CDR2 YSYEKL. V shed 0 bases and J shed 5 bases, with 13 bases lying between them.

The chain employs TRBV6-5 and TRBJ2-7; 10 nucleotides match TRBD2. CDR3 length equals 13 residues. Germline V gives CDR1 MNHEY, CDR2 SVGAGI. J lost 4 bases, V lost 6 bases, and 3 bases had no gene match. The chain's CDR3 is CASSQLAGYEQYF. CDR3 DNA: TGTGCCAGCAGCCAACTAGCGGGGTACGAGCAGTACTTC.

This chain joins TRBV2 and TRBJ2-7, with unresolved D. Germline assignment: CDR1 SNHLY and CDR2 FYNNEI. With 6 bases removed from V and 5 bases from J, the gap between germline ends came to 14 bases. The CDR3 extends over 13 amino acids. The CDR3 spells CASRHLPPNEQYF. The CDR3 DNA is TGTGCCAGCAGGCACCTTCCCCCCAACGAGCAGTACTTC.

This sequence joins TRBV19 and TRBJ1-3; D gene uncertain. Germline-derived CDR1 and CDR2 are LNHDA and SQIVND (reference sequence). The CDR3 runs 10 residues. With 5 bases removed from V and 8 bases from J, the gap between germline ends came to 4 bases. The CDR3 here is CASSEDTIYF. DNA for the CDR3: TGTGCCAGTAGTGAGGACACCATATATTTT.

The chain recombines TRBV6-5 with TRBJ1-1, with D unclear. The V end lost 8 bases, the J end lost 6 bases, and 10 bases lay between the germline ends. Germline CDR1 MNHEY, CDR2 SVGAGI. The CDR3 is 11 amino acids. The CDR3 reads CASGGYAEAFF. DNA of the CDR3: TGTGCCAGCGGAGGGTACGCTGAAGCTTTCTTT.

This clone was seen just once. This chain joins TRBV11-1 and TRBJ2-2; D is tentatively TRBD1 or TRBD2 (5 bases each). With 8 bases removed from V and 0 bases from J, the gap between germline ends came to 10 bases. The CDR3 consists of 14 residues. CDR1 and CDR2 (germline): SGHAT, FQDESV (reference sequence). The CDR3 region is CASCSGPNTGELFF. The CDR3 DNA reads TGTGCCAGCTGTTCGGGGCCGAACACCGGGGAGCTGTTTTTT. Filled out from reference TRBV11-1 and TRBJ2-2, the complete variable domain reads EAEVAQSPRYKITEKSQAVAFWCDPISGHATLYWYRQILGQGPELLVQFQDESVVDDSQLPKDRFSAERLKGVDSTLKIQPAELGDSAMYLCASCSGPNTGELFFGEGSRLTVL.

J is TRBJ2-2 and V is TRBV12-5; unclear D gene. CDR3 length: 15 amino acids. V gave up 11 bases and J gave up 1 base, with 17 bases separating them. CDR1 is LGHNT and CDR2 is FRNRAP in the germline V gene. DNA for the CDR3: TGTGCTCTGCCTTCGGACGGCTGGAACACCGGGGAGCTGTTTTTT. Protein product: CALPSDGWNTGELFF.

The CDR3 coding sequence is TGTGCCAGTAGTTCACTAGCGACAGATACGCAGTATTTT. Translated: CASSSLATDTQYF. The rearrangement joins TRBV19 to TRBJ2-3; 7 bases are a match to TRBD2. V was pared by 5 bases and J by 3 bases, with 2 bases of the junction left unmatched. The CDR3 contains 13 residues. Per the germline V gene, CDR1 is LNHDA and CDR2 is SQIVND (reference sequence).

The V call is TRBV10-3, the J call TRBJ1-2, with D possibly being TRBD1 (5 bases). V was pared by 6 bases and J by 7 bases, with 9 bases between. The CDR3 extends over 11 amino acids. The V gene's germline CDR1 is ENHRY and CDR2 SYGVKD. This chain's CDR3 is CAIRTAFGYTF. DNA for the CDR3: TGTGCCATCAGGACAGCCTTTGGCTACACCTTC.

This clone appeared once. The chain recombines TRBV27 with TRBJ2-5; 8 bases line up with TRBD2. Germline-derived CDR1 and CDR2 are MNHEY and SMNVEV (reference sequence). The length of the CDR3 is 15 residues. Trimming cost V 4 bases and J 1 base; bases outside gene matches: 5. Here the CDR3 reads CASSSIAGPQETQYF. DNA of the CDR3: TGTGCCAGCAGTTCCATAGCGGGACCCCAAGAGACCCAGTACTTC.

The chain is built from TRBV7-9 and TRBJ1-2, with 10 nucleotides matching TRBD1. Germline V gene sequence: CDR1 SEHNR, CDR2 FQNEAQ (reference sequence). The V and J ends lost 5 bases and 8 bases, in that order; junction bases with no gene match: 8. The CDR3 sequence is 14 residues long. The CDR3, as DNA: TGTGCCAGCAGCCCAGACAGGGGGCGAGAAGGCTACACCTTC. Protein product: CASSPDRGREGYTF.

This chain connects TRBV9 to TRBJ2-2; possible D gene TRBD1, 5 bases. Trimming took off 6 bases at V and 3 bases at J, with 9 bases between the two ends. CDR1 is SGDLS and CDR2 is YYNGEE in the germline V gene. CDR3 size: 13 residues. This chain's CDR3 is CASISRDTGELFF. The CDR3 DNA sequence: TGTGCCAGCATAAGCAGGGACACCGGGGAGCTGTTTTTT.

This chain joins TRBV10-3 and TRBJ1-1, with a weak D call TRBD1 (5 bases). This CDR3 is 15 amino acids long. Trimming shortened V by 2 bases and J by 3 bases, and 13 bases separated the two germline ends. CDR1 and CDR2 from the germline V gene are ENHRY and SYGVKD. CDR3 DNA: TGTGCCATCAGTGAGCCCGTTCGGGGCTACACTGAAGCTTTCTTT. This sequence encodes CAISEPVRGYTEAFF.

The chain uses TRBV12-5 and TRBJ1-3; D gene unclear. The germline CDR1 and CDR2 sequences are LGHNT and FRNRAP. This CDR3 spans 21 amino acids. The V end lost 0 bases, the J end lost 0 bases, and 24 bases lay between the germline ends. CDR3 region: CASGLVHFVGFKRDSGNTIYF. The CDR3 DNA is TGTGCTAGTGGTTTGGTACATTTCGTGGGCTTCAAACGCGACTCTGGAAACACCATATATTTT.

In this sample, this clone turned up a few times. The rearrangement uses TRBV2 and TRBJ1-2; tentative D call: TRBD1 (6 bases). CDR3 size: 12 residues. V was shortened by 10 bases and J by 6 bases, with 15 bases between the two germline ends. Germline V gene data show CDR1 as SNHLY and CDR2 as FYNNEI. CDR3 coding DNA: TGTGCCACCGTCCAGGGGATTGATGGCTACACCTTC. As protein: CATVQGIDGYTF.

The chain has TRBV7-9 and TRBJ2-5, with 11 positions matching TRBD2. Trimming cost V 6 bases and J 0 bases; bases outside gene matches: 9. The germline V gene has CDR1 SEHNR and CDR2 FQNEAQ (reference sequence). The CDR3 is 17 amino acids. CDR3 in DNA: TGTGCCAGCAGTCCCGGGACTAGCGGAGAGTACCAAGAGACCCAGTACTTC. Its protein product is CASSPGTSGEYQETQYF.

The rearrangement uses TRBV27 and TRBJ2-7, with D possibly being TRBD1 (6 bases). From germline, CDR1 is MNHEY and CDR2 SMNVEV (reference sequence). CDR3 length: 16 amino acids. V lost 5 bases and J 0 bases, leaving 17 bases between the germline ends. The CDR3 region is CASSASRGHDSYEQYF. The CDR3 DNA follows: TGTGCCAGCAGTGCATCCCGGGGACATGACTCCTACGAGCAGTACTTC.

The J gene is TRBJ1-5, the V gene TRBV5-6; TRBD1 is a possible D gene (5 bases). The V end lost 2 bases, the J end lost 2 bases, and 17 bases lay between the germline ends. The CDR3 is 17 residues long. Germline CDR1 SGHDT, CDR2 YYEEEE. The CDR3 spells CASSFFGAGGGNQPQHF. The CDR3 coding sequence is TGTGCCAGCAGCTTCTTCGGGGCAGGAGGAGGCAATCAGCCCCAGCATTTT. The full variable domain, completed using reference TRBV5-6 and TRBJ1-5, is DAGVTQSPTHLIKTRGQQVTLRCSPKSGHDTVSWYQQALGQGPQFIFQYYEEEERQRGNFPDRFSGHQFPNYSSELNVNALLLGDSALYLCASSFFGAGGGNQPQHFGDGTRLSIL.

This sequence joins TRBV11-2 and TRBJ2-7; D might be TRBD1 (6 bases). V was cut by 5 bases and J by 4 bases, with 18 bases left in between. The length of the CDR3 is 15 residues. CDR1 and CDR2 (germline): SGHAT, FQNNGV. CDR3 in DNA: TGTGCCAGCAGCCTAGGGACACCTCGGGCGTACGAGCAGTACTTC. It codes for CASSLGTPRAYEQYF.

The CDR3 bases are TGCGCCAGCAGAGAAAGCGGGGGGGACGCAGATACGCAGTATTTT. It yields the protein CASRESGGDADTQYF. V usage is TRBV5-1 and J usage is TRBJ2-3; 10 nucleotides agree with TRBD2. In germline, CDR1 is SGHRS, CDR2 YFSETQ. V dropped 5 bases and J dropped 4; count of bases not matched to a gene: 7. CDR3 size: 15 residues.

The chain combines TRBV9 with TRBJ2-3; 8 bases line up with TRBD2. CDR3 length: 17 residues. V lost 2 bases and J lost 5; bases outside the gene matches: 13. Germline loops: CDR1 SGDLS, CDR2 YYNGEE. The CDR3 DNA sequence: TGTGCCAGCAGCGTCCCTAGCGGCGGGGGGCGGGTAGATACGCAGTATTTT. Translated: CASSVPSGGGRVDTQYF.

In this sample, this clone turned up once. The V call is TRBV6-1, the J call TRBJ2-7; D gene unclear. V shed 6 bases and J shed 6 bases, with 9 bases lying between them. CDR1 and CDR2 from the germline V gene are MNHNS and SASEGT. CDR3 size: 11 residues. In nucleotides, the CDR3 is TGTGCCAGCAGGAGTGCCGGCGAGCAGTACTTC. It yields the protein CASRSAGEQYF.

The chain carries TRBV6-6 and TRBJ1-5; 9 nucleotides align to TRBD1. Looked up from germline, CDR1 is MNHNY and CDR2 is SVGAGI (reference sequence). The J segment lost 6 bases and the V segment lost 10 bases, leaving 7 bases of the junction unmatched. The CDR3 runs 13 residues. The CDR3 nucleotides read TGTGCCACGGACAGGGGAAATCTTCAGCCCCAGCATTTT. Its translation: CATDRGNLQPQHF.

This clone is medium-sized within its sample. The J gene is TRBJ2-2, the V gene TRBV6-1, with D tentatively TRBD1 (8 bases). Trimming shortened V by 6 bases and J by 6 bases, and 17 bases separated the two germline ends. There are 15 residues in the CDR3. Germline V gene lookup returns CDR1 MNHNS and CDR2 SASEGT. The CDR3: CASRGQGAGAGELFF. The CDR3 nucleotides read TGTGCCAGCAGAGGCCAGGGGGCGGGGGCCGGGGAGCTGTTTTTT.

CDR3 nucleotides: TGTGCCAGCACCTCCGACAGGGGGCCCTACGAGCAGTACTTC. Translation gives CASTSDRGPYEQYF. The rearrangement links TRBV28 to TRBJ2-7; 10 bases agree with TRBD1. Germline V gene lookup returns CDR1 MDHEN and CDR2 SYDVKM. The CDR3 totals 14 residues. Unmatched junction bases numbered 5, after V lost 7 bases and J lost 2 bases.

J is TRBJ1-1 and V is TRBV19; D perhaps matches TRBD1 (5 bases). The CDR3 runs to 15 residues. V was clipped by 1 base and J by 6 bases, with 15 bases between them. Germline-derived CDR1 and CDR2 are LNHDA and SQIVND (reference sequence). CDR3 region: CASSIAAQGAAEAFF. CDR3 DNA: TGTGCCAGTAGTATAGCGGCGCAGGGAGCCGCTGAAGCTTTCTTT.

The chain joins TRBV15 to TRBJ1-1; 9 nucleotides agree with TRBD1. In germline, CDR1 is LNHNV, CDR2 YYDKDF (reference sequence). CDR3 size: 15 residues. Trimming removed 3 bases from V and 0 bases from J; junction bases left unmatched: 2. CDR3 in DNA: TGTGCCACCAGCAGGGACAGGGGTTTGAACACTGAAGCTTTCTTT. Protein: CATSRDRGLNTEAFF.